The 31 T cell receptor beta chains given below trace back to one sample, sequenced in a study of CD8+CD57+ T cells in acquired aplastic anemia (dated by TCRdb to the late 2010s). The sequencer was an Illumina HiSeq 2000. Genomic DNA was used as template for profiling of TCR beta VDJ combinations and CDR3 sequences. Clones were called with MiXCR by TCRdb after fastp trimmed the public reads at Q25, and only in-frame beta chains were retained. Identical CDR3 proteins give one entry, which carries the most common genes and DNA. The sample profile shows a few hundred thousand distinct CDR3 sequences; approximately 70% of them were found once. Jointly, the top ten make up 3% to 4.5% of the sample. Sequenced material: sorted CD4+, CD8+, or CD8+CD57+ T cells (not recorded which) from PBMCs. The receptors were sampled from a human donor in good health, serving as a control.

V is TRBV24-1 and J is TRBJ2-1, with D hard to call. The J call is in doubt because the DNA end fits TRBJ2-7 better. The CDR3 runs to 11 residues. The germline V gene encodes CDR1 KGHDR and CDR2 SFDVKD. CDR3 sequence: CATSESNEQYF. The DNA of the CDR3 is TGTGCCACCAGTGAGTCTAATGAGCAGTACTTC.

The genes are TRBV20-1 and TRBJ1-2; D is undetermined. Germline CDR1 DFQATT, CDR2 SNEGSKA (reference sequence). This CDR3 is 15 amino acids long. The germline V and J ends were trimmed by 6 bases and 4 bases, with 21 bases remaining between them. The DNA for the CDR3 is TGCAGTGCCGGCCGGCCGATCAATCCCCGCTATGGCTACACCTTC. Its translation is CSAGRPINPRYGYTF.

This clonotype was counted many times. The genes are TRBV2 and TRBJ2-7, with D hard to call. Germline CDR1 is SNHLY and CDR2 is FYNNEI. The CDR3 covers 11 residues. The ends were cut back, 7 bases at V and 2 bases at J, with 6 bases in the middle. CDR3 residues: CASTITYEQYF. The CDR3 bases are TGTGCCAGCACCATAACCTACGAGCAGTACTTC.

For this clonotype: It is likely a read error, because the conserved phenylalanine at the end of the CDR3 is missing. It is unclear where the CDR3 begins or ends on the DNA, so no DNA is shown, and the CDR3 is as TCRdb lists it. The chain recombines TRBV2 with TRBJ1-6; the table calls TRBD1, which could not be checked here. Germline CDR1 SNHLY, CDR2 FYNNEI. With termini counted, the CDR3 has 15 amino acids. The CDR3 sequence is CASSEIVGGGAPLRL.

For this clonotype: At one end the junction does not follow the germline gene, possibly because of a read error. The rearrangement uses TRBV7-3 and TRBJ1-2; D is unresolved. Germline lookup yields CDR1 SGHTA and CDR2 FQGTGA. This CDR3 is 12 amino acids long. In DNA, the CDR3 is TGTGCCAGCTACCGACTGAACTGTGGCTACACCTTC. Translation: CASYRLNCGYTF.

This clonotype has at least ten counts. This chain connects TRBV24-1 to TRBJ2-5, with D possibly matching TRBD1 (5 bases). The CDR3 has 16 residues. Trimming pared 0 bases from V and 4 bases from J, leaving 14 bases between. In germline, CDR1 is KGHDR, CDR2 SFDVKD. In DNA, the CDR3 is TGTGCCACCAGTGATTTGGGCCAGGGATTTGGAGAGACCCAGTACTTC. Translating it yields CATSDLGQGFGETQYF.

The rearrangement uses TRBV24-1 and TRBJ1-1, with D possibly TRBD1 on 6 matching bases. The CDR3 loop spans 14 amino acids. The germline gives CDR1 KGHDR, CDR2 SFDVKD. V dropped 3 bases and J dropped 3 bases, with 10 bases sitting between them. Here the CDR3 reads CATSDRGGDTEAFF. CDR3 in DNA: TGTGCCACCAGTGATAGGGGGGGAGACACTGAAGCTTTCTTT.

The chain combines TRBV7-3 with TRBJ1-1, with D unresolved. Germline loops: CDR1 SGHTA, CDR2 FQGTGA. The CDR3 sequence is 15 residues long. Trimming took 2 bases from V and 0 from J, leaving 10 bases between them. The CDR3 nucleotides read TGTGCCAGCAGCTTAGTTAGGAGCGTGAACACTGAAGCTTTCTTT. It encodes CASSLVRSVNTEAFF.

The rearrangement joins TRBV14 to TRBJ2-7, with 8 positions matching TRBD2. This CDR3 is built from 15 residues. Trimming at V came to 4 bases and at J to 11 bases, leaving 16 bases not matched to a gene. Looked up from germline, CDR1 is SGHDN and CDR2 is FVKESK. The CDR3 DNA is TGTGCCAGCAGCCCCAGACTAGCGACTAGCACAGATAAGTACTTC. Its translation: CASSPRLATSTDKYF.

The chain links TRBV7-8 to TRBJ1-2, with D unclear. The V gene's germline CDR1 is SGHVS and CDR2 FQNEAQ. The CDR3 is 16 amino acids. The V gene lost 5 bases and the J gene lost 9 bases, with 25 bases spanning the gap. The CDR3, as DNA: TGTGCCAGCAGCCAAGATAAGGCGGGCAATCAGCCCCGCTACACCTTC. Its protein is CASSQDKAGNQPRYTF. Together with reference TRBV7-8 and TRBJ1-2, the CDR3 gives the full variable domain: GAGVSQSPRYKVAKRGQDVALRCDPISGHVSLFWYQQALGQGPEFLTYFQNEAQLDKSGLPSDRFFAERPEGSVSTLKIQRTQQEDSAVYLCASSQDKAGNQPRYTFGSGTRLTVV.

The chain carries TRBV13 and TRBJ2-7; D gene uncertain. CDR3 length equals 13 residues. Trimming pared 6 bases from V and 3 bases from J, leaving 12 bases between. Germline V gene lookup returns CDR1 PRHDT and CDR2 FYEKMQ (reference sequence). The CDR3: CASRSDPGYEQYF. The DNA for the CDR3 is TGTGCCAGCAGGTCTGATCCAGGCTACGAGCAGTACTTC.

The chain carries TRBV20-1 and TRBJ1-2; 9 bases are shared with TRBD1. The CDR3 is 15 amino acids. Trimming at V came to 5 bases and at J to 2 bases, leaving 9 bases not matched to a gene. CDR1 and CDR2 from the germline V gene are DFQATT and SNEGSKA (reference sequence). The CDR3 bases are TGCAGTGCTTCCCCTGACGGGACAGGGAACTATGGCTACACCTTC. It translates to CSASPDGTGNYGYTF.

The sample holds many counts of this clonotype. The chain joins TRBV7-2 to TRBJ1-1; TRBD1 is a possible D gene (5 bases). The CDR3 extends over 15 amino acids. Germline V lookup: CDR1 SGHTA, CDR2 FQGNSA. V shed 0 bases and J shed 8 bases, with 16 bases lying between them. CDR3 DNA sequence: TGTGCCAGCAGCTTAGCGATGGCAGGGAGGCCAGAAGCTTTCTTT. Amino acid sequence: CASSLAMAGRPEAFF.

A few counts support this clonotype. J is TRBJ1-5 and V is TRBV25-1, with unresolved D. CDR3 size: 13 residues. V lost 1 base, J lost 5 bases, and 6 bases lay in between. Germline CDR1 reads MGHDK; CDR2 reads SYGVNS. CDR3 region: CASSEWADQPQHF. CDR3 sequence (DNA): TGTGCCAGCAGTGAATGGGCGGATCAGCCCCAGCATTTT.

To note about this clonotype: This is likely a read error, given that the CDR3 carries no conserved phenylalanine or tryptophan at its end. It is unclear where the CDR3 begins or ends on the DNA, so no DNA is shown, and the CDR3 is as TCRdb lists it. CDR3 protein: CASTNTASEAFFV. V and J are TRBV7-2 and TRBJ2-3. Germline CDR1 and CDR2: SGHTA and FQGNSA. Including both end residues, the CDR3 is 13 amino acids long.

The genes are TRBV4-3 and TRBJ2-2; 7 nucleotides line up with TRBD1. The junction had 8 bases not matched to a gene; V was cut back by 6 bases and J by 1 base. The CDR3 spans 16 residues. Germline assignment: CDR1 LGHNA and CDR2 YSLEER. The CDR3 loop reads CASSDWDSQNTGELFF. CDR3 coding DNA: TGCGCCAGCAGTGACTGGGACAGCCAGAACACCGGGGAGCTGTTTTTT.

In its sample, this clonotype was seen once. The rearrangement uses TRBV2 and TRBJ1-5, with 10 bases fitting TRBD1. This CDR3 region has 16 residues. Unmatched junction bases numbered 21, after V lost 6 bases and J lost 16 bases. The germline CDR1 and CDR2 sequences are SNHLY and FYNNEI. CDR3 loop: CASRLGTGEDTQYFHF. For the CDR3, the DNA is TGTGCCAGCAGGCTAGGGACAGGGGAAGACACTCAGTACTTCCATTTT.

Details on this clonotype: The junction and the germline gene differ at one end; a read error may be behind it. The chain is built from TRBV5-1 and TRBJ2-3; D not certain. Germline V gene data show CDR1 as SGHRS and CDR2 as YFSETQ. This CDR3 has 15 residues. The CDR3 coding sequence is TGTGCCAGCAGCTTAGTTGACAAGAACAAAGATACGCAGTATTTT. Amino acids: CASSLVDKNKDTQYF.

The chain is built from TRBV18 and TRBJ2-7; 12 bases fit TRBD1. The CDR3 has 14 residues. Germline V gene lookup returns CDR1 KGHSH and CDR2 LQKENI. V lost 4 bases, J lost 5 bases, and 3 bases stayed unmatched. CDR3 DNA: TGTGCCAGCTCACAGGGACAGGGGGCCCACGAGCAGTACTTC. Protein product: CASSQGQGAHEQYF.

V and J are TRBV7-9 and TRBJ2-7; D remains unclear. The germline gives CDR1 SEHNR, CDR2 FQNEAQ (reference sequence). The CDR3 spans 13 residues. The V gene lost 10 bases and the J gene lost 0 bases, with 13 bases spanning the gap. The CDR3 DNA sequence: TGTGCCATCAGTGCCCCGAGCTCCTACGAGCAGTACTTC. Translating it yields CAISAPSSYEQYF.

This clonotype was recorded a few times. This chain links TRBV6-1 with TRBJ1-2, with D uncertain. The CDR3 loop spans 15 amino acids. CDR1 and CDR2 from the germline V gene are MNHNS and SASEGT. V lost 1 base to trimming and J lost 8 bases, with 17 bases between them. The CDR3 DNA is TGTGCCAGCAGTGAAGAGATGGAGGGCCTGGAGGGCTACACCTTC. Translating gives CASSEEMEGLEGYTF.

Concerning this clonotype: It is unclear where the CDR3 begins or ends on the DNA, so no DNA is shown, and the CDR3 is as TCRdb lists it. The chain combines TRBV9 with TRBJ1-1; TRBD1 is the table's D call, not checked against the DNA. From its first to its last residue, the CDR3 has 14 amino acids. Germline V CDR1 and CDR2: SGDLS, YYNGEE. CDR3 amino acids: CASSVGTGEAFFVF.

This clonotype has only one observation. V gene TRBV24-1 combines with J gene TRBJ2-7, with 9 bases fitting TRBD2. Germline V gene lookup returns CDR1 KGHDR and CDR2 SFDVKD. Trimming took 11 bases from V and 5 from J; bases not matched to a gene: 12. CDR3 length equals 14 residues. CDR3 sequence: CASSLCGGADEQYF. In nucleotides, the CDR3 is TGTGCCAGCAGCTTGTGCGGGGGGGCGGACGAGCAGTACTTC.

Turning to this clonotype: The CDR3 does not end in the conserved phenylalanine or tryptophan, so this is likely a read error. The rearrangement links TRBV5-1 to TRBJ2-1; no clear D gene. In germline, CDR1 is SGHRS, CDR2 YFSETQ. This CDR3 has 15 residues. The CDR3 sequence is CARNLLRGSYNEQFL. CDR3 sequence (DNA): TGTGCCCGAAACTTACTCCGAGGCTCCTACAATGAGCAGTTCCTC.

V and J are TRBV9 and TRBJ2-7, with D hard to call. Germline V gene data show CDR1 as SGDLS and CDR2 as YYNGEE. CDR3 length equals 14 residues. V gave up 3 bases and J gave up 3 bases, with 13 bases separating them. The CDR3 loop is CASSELGPDYEQYF. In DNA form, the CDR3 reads TGTGCCAGCAGCGAACTTGGGCCGGACTACGAGCAGTACTTC.

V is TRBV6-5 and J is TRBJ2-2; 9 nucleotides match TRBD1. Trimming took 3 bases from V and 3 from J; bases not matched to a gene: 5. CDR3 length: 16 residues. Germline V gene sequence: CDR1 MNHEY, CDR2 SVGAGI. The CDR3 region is CASSYPGQGYTGELFF. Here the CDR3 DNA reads TGTGCCAGCAGTTATCCGGGACAGGGATACACCGGGGAGCTGTTTTTT.

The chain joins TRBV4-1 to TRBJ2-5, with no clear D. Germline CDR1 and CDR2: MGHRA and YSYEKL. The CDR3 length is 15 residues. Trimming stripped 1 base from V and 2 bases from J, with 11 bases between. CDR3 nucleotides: TGCGCCAGCAGCCAAGTCGAGTCTAGGCAAGAGACCCAGTACTTC. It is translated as CASSQVESRQETQYF.

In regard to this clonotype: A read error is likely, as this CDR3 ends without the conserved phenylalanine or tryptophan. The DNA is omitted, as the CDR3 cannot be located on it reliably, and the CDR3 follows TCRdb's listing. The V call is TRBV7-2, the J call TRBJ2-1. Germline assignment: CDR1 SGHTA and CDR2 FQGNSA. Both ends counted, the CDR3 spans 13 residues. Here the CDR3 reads CATSTEDSTERYP.

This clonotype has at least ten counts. The CDR3 loop reads CSARDQGTRTDTQYF. In nucleotides, the CDR3 is TGCAGTGCTAGAGATCAAGGCACACGCACAGATACGCAGTATTTT. The chain recombines TRBV20-1 with TRBJ2-3; the D is unclear. CDR3 length: 15 residues. Germline lookup yields CDR1 DFQATT and CDR2 SNEGSKA (reference sequence). Trimming shortened V by 0 bases and J by 1 base, and 11 bases separated the two germline ends.

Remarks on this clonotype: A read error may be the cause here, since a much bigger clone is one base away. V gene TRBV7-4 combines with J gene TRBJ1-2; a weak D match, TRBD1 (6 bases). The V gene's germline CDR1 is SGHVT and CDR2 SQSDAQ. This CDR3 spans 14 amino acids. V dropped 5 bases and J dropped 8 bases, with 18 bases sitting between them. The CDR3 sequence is CASSPGKGEEGYTF. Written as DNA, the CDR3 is TGTGCCAGCAGCCCGGGAAAGGGGGAAGAAGGCTACACCTTC.

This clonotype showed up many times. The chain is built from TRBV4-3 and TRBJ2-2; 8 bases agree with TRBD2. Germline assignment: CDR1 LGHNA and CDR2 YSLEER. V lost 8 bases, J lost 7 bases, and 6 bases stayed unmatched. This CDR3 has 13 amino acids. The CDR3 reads CASSGGEIGELFF. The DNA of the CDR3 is TGCGCCAGCTCGGGAGGGGAGATCGGGGAGCTGTTTTTT.